Presented here are 12 T cell receptor beta chains from one specimen sequenced in a study of OX40 agonist ivuxolimab in advanced cancers. Some clones are missing from TCRdb's copy, which holds only in-frame ones; the method was immunoSEQ multiplex PCR. Found here are about 81,000 clones, 84% of them singletons; the top ten hold 6.6%. Source: CD4+ or CD8+ T cells sorted from blood, taken in a trial of the OX40 agonist ivuxolimab. The receptors were gathered from an adult with an advanced solid tumor such as melanoma, head and neck, liver or kidney cancer.

CDR3 nucleotides: TGTGCCAGCAGTTCTTCCAGGGACCTCTCCAACACCTTC. It specifies CASSSSRDLSNTF. The chain employs TRBV28 and TRBJ1-2, with a tentative D call TRBD1 (5 bases). The V gene lost 4 bases and the J gene lost 12 bases, with 18 bases spanning the gap. In germline, CDR1 is MDHEN, CDR2 SYDVKM. The CDR3 is made up of 13 amino acids.

This clone has only one observation. J is TRBJ2-3 and V is TRBV18; no clear D. Germline V gene sequence: CDR1 KGHSH, CDR2 LQKENI. V was cut by 5 bases and J by 2 bases, with 17 bases left in between. The CDR3 is made up of 16 amino acids. This chain's CDR3 is CASSSRQQSPTDTQYF. CDR3 bases: TGTGCCAGCTCATCCCGCCAGCAGTCCCCCACAGATACGCAGTATTTT.

This clone was found once. This chain joins TRBV6-5 and TRBJ2-3, with D unclear. The CDR3 spans 13 residues. V was pared by 7 bases and J by 2 bases, with 10 bases between. Germline-derived CDR1 and CDR2 are MNHEY and SVGAGI. CDR3 sequence reads: CASTDEVTDTQYF. The CDR3 DNA sequence: TGTGCCAGCACCGACGAGGTCACAGATACGCAGTATTTT.

The genes are TRBV5-1 and TRBJ1-2, with unresolved D. Deletions cut 0 bases from V and 2 bases from J, with 5 bases between. Germline-derived CDR1 and CDR2 are SGHRS and YFSETQ. This CDR3 is built from 13 residues. CDR3 amino acids: CASSLGLNYGYTF. DNA of the CDR3: TGCGCCAGCAGCTTGGGTTTGAACTATGGCTACACCTTC.

The V call is TRBV28, the J call TRBJ2-7, with 10 bases fitting TRBD1. Germline assignment: CDR1 MDHEN and CDR2 SYDVKM. The V gene end was trimmed by 10 bases and the J gene end by 0 bases; junction bases not matched to a gene: 9. CDR3 size: 15 residues. CDR3 protein: CATSAGTGDSYEQYF. In DNA, the CDR3 is TGTGCCACTTCAGCCGGGACAGGGGACTCCTACGAGCAGTACTTC.

The chain is built from TRBV14 and TRBJ2-2, with D possibly called TRBD1 or TRBD2 (5 bases each). The CDR3 runs 14 residues. Trimming left V 5 bases short and J 4 bases short, with 11 bases between. The germline V gene has CDR1 SGHDN and CDR2 FVKESK. CDR3 bases: TGTGCCAGCAGCACGGGACCCGCCACCGGGGAGCTGTTTTTT. Its protein is CASSTGPATGELFF. Full variable domain (outside the CDR3, taken from reference TRBV14 and TRBJ2-2): EAGVTQFPSHSVIEKGQTVTLRCDPISGHDNLYWYRRVMGKEIKFLLHFVKESKQDESGMPNNRFLAERTGGTYSTLKVQPAELEDSGVYFCASSTGPATGELFFGEGSRLTVL.

The CDR3 DNA follows: TGTGCCAGCCGTCAGAGCGTCTCCTACGAGCAGTACTTC. Translation gives CASRQSVSYEQYF. The chain has TRBV25-1 and TRBJ2-7; D remains unclear. Trimming took off 8 bases at V and 0 bases at J, with 11 bases between the two ends. This CDR3 has 13 residues. The germline CDR1 and CDR2 sequences are MGHDK and SYGVNS.

The chain carries TRBV5-4 and TRBJ1-2; D is uncertain. Per the germline V gene, CDR1 is SGHNT and CDR2 is YYREEE (reference sequence). The ends were cut back, 1 base at V and 5 bases at J, with 9 bases in the middle. The CDR3 spans 13 residues. The CDR3 sequence is CASSLSETYGYTF. Here the CDR3 DNA reads TGTGCCAGCAGCTTGTCAGAGACTTATGGCTACACCTTC.

The V gene is TRBV5-4, the J gene TRBJ2-3; 13 bases agree with TRBD2. The ends lost 4 bases at V and 3 bases at J; junction bases unmatched: 11. Looked up from germline, CDR1 is SGHNT and CDR2 is YYREEE (reference sequence). The CDR3 spans 18 residues. The chain's CDR3 is CASSTHYTSGGETDTQYF. In DNA, the CDR3 is TGTGCCAGCAGCACGCACTATACTAGCGGGGGGGAAACAGATACGCAGTATTTT.

The V and J genes are TRBV5-4 and TRBJ1-4; TRBD1 might be the D (5 bases). Between the trimmed V and J ends, which lost 3 bases and 3 bases, there was a span of 12 bases. This CDR3 has 15 amino acids. Germline CDR1 reads SGHNT; CDR2 reads YYREEE (reference sequence). This CDR3 reads CASSSLGESNEKLFF. The CDR3 DNA follows: TGTGCCAGCAGCTCCCTAGGGGAGTCTAATGAAAAACTGTTTTTT.

The chain links TRBV7-8 to TRBJ2-7; D gene uncertain. Trimming took off 5 bases at V and 0 bases at J, with 8 bases between the two ends. This CDR3 comprises 13 residues. Germline CDR1 reads SGHVS; CDR2 reads FQNEAQ. The CDR3 sequence: CASSPQTSYEQYF. CDR3 bases: TGTGCCAGCAGCCCCCAAACCTCCTACGAGCAGTACTTC.

J is TRBJ1-3 and V is TRBV20-1; D is undetermined. The CDR3 spans 10 residues. Trimming shortened V by 6 bases and J by 9 bases, and 9 bases separated the two germline ends. Germline V gene lookup returns CDR1 DFQATT and CDR2 SNEGSKA (reference sequence). Here the CDR3 DNA reads TGCAGTGCGGCGGATGGCACCATATATTTT. Protein product: CSAADGTIYF.